This T cell receptor beta chain was recovered during a study of blood T cell repertoires in COVID-19. How the authors handled the data: Nucleated cell number was recorded as an estimate derived from reference gene primer amplification. TCRdb keeps only in-frame clones here, not all; method: immunoSEQ multiplex PCR. D and trimming come from the DNA, and the V and J calls and clone size come from that table. The table shows under 150,000 clones, with almost 85% occurring only once. The study drew participants aged about 18 to 90 years from 20 to 30 US areas. CDR3 length: 15 residues. The germline V gene encodes CDR1 WSHSY and CDR2 SAAADI. V was pared by 10 bases and J by 2 bases, with 11 bases of the junction left unmatched.

The TCR comes from a man aged 40-49 years with acute COVID-19. The chain uses TRBV10-2 and TRBJ2-3; 8 nucleotides align to TRBD2. Sequencing was done on a sample of PBMCs or T cells enriched from blood (not recorded which). Written as DNA, the CDR3 is TGCGCCACCAAGAGGACTAGCTCCGACACAGATACGCAGTATTTT. Translating gives CATKRTSSDTDTQYF.